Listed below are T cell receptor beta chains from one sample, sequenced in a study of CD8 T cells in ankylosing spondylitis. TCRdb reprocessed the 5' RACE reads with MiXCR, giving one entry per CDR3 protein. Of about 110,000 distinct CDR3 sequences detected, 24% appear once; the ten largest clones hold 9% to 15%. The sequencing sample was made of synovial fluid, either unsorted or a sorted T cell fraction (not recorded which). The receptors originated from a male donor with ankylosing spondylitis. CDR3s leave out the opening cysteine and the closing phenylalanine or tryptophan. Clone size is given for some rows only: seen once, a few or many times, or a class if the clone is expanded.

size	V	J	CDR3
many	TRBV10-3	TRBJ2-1	AISESGLAGRYNEQF
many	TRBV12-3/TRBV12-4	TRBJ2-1	ASRLGTSTYNEQF
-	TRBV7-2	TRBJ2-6	ANPPVRGANVLT
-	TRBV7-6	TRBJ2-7	ASSSPDTYEQY
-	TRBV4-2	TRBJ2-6	ASSQDRQSGANVLT
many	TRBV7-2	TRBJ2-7	ASSYRDSSYEQY
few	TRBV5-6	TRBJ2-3	ASSWGSTDTQY
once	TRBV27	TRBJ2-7	ASSGPAPEQY
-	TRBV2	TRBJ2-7	ASADRFSYEQY
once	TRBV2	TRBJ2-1	ASALTGPYNEQF
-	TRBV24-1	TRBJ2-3	ATRDGNTDTQY
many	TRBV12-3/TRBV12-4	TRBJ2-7	ASSSRPDGAYEQY
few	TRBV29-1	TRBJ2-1	SVGDLLYNEQF
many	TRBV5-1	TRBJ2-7	ASSTTGGLSYEQY
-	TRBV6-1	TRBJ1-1	ASNSGEVTEAF
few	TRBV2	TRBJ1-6	ASRRDGYNSPLH
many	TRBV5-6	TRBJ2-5	ASSAYGIRGTQY
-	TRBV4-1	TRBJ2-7	ASSLDRSSEQY
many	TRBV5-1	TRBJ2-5	ASSLAGLAGETQY
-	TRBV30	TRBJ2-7	AWSPTSPVQY
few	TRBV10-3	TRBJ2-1	AISSGRAGYNEQF
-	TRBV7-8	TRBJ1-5	ASSTLTGNQPQH
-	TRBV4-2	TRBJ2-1	ASSQVTGLANNEQF
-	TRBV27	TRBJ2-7	ASGYEQY
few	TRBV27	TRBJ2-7	ASSFYRGYEQY
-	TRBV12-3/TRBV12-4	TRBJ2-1	ASTWGTSGSDEQF
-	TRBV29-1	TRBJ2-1	SASTTRLAGDDEQF
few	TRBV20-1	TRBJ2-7	SAYPPGLLYEQY
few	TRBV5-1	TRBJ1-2	ASSLVQGSGYT
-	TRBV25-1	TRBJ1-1	ASSGRQLQNTEAF